In this sample, the clone carrying this T cell receptor (beta chain) turned up a few times. This sample was taken from a study of T cell changes during pregnancy in multiple sclerosis. The ends were cut back, 2 bases at V and 1 base at J, with 5 bases in the middle. From germline, CDR1 is SGHVS and CDR2 FQNEAQ. The CDR3 covers 13 residues. Sequenced by immunoSEQ multiplex PCR; TCRdb stores in-frame clones only, minus some. This repertoire shows fewer than 50,000 clones, about 90% found once; its top ten account for about a tenth. This receptor was identified in a female donor with multiple sclerosis, enrolled in a pregnancy study. Material: CD8+ T cells from peripheral blood mononuclear cells, obtained after pregnancy. V gene TRBV7-8 combines with J gene TRBJ1-1; D is perhaps TRBD1 (5 bases). CDR3 protein: CASSLTGNTEAFF. The CDR3 nucleotides are TGTGCCAGCAGCTTAACAGGGAACACTGAAGCTTTCTTT. The full variable domain, completed using reference TRBV7-8 and TRBJ1-1, is GAGVSQSPRYKVAKRGQDVALRCDPISGHVSLFWYQQALGQGPEFLTYFQNEAQLDKSGLPSDRFFAERPEGSVSTLKIQRTQQEDSAVYLCASSLTGNTEAFFGQGTRLTVV.